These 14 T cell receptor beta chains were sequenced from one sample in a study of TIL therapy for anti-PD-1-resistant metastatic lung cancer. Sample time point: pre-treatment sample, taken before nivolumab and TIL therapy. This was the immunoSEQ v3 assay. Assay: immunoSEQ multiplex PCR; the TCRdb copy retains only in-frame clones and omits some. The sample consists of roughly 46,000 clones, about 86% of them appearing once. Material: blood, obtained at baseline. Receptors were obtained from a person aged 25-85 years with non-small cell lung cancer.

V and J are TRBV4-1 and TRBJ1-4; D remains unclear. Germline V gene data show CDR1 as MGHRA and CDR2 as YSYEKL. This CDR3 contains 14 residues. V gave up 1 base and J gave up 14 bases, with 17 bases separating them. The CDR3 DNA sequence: TGCGCCAGCAGCCAAGCTTTAGCCAACCGTGGCCTGTTTTTT. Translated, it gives CASSQALANRGLFF.

CDR3 protein: CASSLSDRGINEQFF. DNA for the CDR3: TGCGCCAGCAGCCTATCGGACAGGGGAATTAATGAGCAGTTCTTC. The rearrangement joins TRBV4-1 to TRBJ2-1, with 9 bases aligning to TRBD1. The V segment lost 4 bases and the J segment 7 bases; nucleotides outside the gene matches: 8. CDR1 and CDR2 from the germline V gene are MGHRA and YSYEKL. The length of the CDR3 is 15 residues.

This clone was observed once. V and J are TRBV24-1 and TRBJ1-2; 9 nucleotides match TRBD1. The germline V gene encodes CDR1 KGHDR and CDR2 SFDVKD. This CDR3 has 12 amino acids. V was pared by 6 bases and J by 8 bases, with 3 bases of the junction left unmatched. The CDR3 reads CATSRGQGGYTF. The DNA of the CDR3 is TGTGCCACCAGTAGAGGACAGGGGGGCTACACCTTC.

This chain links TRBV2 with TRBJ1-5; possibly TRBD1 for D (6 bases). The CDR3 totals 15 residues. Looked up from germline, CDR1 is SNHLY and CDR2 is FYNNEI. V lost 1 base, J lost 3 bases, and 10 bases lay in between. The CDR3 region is CASSEEAGANQPQHF. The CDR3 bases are TGTGCCAGCAGTGAAGAGGCAGGGGCCAATCAGCCCCAGCATTTT.

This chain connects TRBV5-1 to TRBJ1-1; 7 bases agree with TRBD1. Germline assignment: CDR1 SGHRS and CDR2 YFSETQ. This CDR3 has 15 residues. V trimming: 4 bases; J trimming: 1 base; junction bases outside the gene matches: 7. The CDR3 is CASSLGQAANTEAFF. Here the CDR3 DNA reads TGCGCCAGCAGCCTCGGACAGGCAGCGAACACTGAAGCTTTCTTT.

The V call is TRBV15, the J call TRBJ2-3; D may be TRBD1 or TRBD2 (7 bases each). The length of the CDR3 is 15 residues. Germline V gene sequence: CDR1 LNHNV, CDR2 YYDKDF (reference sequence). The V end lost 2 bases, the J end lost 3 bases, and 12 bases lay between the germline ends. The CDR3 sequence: CATSRNRGGTDTQYF. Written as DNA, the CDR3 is TGTGCCACCAGCAGAAACAGGGGAGGGACAGATACGCAGTATTTT.

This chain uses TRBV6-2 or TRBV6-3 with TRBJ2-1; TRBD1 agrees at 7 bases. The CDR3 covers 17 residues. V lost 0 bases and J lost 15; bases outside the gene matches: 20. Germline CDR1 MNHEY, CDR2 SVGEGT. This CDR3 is CASSYSIESGGLGAAFF. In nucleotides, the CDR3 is TGTGCCAGCAGTTACTCGATCGAGTCAGGGGGATTGGGAGCCGCGTTCTTC.

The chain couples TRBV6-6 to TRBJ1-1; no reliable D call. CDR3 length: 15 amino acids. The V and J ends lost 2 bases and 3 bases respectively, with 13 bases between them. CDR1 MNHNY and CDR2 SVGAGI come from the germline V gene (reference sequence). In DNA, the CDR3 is TGTGCCAGCAGTTACCCTGCCGGAGGAGACACTGAAGCTTTCTTT. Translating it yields CASSYPAGGDTEAFF.

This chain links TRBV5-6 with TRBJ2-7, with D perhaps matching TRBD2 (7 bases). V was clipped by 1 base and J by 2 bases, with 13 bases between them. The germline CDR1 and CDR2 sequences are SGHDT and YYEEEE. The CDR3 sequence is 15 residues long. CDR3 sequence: CASSLSGGGPYEQYF. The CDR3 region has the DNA TGTGCCAGCAGCTTGTCGGGGGGCGGCCCCTACGAGCAGTACTTC.

CDR3 coding DNA: TGTGCCAGCAGCCACCCGGGGGATAATTCACCCCTCCACTTT. Its protein is CASSHPGDNSPLHF. The gene calls are TRBV4-2 and TRBJ1-6, with a tentative D call TRBD1 (5 bases). Germline values: CDR1 LGHNA, CDR2 YNFKEQ. Trimming stripped 3 bases from V and 5 bases from J, with 8 bases between. CDR3 length equals 14 residues.

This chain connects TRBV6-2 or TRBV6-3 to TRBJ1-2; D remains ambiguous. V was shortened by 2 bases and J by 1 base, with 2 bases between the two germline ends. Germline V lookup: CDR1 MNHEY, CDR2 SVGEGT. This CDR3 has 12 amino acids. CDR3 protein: CASSYGNYGYTF. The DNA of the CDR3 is TGTGCCAGCAGTTACGGTAACTATGGCTACACCTTC.

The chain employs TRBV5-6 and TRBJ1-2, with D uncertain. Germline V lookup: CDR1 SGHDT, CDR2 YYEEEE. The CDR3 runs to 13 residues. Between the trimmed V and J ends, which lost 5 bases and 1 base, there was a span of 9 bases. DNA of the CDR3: TGTGCCAGCAGGAGGGTGGATAACTATGGCTACACCTTC. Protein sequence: CASRRVDNYGYTF.

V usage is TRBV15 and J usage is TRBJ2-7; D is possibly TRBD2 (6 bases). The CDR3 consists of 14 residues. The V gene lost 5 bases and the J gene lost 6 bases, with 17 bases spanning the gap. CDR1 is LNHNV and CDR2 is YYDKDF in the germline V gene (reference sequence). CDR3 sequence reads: CATSRGWAQGEQYF. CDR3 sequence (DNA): TGTGCCACCAGCCGGGGGTGGGCCCAAGGCGAGCAGTACTTC.

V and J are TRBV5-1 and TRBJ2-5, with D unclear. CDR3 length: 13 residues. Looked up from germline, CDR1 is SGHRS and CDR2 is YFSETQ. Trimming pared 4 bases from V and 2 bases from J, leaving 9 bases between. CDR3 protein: CASSPSLQETQYF. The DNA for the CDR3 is TGCGCCAGCAGCCCCTCCTTACAAGAGACCCAGTACTTC.